The clone carrying this T cell receptor beta chain was recorded many times. The sample comes from a study of T-cell reconstitution after alpha-beta-depleted transplantation in children. Unique molecular identifiers were incorporated when the TCRbeta library was constructed. Using its own MiXCR run on the PCR reads, TCRdb lists one record per CDR3 protein. This sample has 150,000 to 200,000 distinct CDR3 sequences; around 6.8% occur once, and the top ten carry approximately 2.9%. Germline CDR1 reads SGHRS; CDR2 reads YFSETQ. Trimming removed 0 bases at V and 7 bases at J, with 11 bases between. The CDR3 runs to 15 residues.

V usage is TRBV5-1 and J usage is TRBJ1-6; no definite D call. Sequencing used PBMCs from the stem cell graft donor, obtained from the stem cell graft. This clonotype was obtained from a human donor who donated a stem cell graft to a child with Wiskott-Aldrich syndrome. The CDR3: CASSLGVSRNSPLHF. In nucleotides, the CDR3 is TGCGCCAGCAGCTTGGGAGTATCTCGGAATTCACCCCTCCACTTT.